What follows is one T cell receptor (beta chain) and its context. How the authors handled the data: Estimated nucleated cell counts came from reference gene primer amplification. Sequencing used immunoSEQ multiplex PCR; TCRdb keeps in-frame clones, though not all of them. V, J and clone size derive from that table, while D and trimming were established from the DNA sequence. The table records some 140,000 clones, less than 95% of them present only once. The data stem from a study of blood T cell repertoires in COVID-19. Overall study: Samples came from the United States, Italy and Spain, spanning acute and convalescent COVID-19. PBMCs, B-cell-depleted T cells, or T cells provided the cDNA or gDNA that made up the material.

There are 13 residues in the CDR3. V lost 10 bases, J lost 1 base, and 11 bases lay in between. Germline assignment: CDR1 MNHNY and CDR2 SVGAGI (reference sequence). The receptor's source is a man in his forties or fifties with acute or convalescent COVID-19. The chain recombines TRBV6-6 with TRBJ1-5, with unresolved D. The source material was peripheral blood. The CDR3 here is CATKRVSNQPQHF. The DNA of the CDR3 is TGTGCCACCAAGAGGGTCAGCAATCAGCCCCAGCATTTT.